The 15 T cell receptor beta chains below were found in one sample sequenced in a study of T cells in Graves' hyperthyroidism and ophthalmopathy. Amplification yielded TCR beta CDR3 regions, with RNA transcripts as the source. The TCR CDR3 was amplified in a first-round RT-PCR using the HTBI primer set. Each CDR3 protein gets one entry after TCRdb re-called the multiplex PCR reads with MiXCR. The sample has around 560,000 distinct CDR3 sequences; roughly 17% are singletons. Sequencing used blood. The receptors derive from a woman aged 18-29 years with Graves' hyperthyroidism.

In this sample, this clonotype turned up many times. The chain recombines TRBV6-6 with TRBJ1-1; possibly TRBD1 for D (5 bases). Germline-derived CDR1 and CDR2 are MNHNY and SVGAGI (reference sequence). V was clipped by 0 bases and J by 0 bases, with 11 bases between them. This CDR3 contains 16 residues. The CDR3 is CASSYSGVGLNTEAFF. Here the CDR3 DNA reads TGTGCCAGCAGTTACTCGGGGGTGGGATTGAACACTGAAGCTTTCTTT.

V usage is TRBV2 and J usage is TRBJ1-4; tentative D call: TRBD1 (6 bases). Germline V lookup: CDR1 SNHLY, CDR2 FYNNEI. Trimming removed 8 bases from V and 4 bases from J, with 11 bases in between. The CDR3 is 13 residues long. This CDR3 is CASQADSNEKLFF. The DNA for the CDR3 is TGTGCCAGCCAAGCGGACAGTAATGAAAAACTGTTTTTT.

This clonotype appeared once. V and J are TRBV13 and TRBJ2-3; TRBD1 matches at 10 bases. Germline CDR1 and CDR2: PRHDT and FYEKMQ (reference sequence). V was pared by 4 bases and J by 6 bases, with 13 bases of the junction left unmatched. This CDR3 region has 17 residues. As DNA, the CDR3 is TGTGCCAGCAGCTACCGACAGGGGGCAAAAGTTCAGGATACGCAGTATTTT. Protein sequence: CASSYRQGAKVQDTQYF.

This clonotype was found a few times. The chain couples TRBV12-3 or TRBV12-4 to TRBJ1-6; 9 nucleotides agree with TRBD1. The CDR3 runs 15 residues. V was pared by 1 base and J by 6 bases, with 1 base of the junction left unmatched. This CDR3 is CASSLDRGLNSPLHF. The CDR3 coding sequence is TGTGCCAGCAGTTTAGACAGGGGGCTTAATTCACCCCTCCACTTT.

This clonotype has only a few counts. This chain links TRBV5-1 with TRBJ2-5, with TRBD1 identical over 10 bases. CDR1 is SGHRS, CDR2 YFSETQ, per germline. The CDR3 totals 16 residues. The V and J ends lost 4 bases and 1 base, in that order; junction bases with no gene match: 7. The CDR3 nucleotides are TGCGCCAGCAGCCCCGGGACAGGGGCCCTCCAAGAGACCCAGTACTTC. Its translation: CASSPGTGALQETQYF.

This clonotype showed up just a few times. V usage is TRBV6-5 and J usage is TRBJ2-5; TRBD2 agrees at 7 bases. Germline V gives CDR1 MNHEY, CDR2 SVGAGI. The CDR3 consists of 15 residues. V gave up 0 bases and J gave up 4 bases; unmatched junction bases: 5. In DNA, the CDR3 is TGTGCCAGCAGTTACTCGGGCGGGGGAGGAGAGACCCAGTACTTC. Protein product: CASSYSGGGGETQYF.

V and J are TRBV28 and TRBJ2-4; 7 nucleotides line up with TRBD2. The CDR3 has 17 residues. The V gene end was trimmed by 5 bases and the J gene end by 2 bases; junction bases not matched to a gene: 12. The V gene's germline CDR1 is MDHEN and CDR2 SYDVKM. The DNA of the CDR3 is TGTGCCAGCAGTAGCGGGACCTCCAAAGGGTCCAAAAACATTCAGTACTTC. Translated: CASSSGTSKGSKNIQYF.

This rearrangement joins TRBV20-1 to TRBJ1-5, with 9 bases identical to TRBD1. This CDR3 has 15 amino acids. CDR1 is DFQATT, CDR2 SNEGSKA, per germline (reference sequence). The V gene end was trimmed by 3 bases and the J gene end by 5 bases; junction bases not matched to a gene: 8. CDR3 in DNA: TGCAGTGCTAGTACCCCGGGACAGGGATATCAGCCCCAGCATTTT. Amino acid sequence: CSASTPGQGYQPQHF.

V usage is TRBV12-3 or TRBV12-4 and J usage is TRBJ2-6; D uncertain. V gave up 2 bases and J gave up 4 bases, with 9 bases separating them. The CDR3 has 15 residues. This CDR3 is CASSLIPVGANVLTF. The CDR3 nucleotides are TGTGCCAGCAGTTTAATCCCAGTCGGGGCCAACGTCCTGACTTTC.

This clonotype was seen a few times. V usage is TRBV6-1 and J usage is TRBJ2-2; TRBD2 matches at 12 bases. This CDR3 contains 14 residues. CDR1 and CDR2 from the germline V gene are MNHNS and SASEGT. J was trimmed by 7 bases and V by 5 bases; bases with no gene match: 2. This CDR3 is CASSLAGGFGELFF. The DNA for the CDR3 is TGTGCCAGCAGTCTAGCGGGGGGGTTCGGGGAGCTGTTTTTT.

This chain links TRBV29-1 with TRBJ2-3, with no clear D. Trimming left V 5 bases short and J 4 bases short, with 7 bases between. Looked up from germline, CDR1 is SQVTM and CDR2 is ANQGSEA. The CDR3 has 11 amino acids. CDR3 DNA: TGCAGCGTTCTGTTCCCAGATACGCAGTATTTT. Protein: CSVLFPDTQYF.

This clonotype occurred a few times. The genes are TRBV28 and TRBJ2-7, with 7 bases lining up with TRBD1. Germline V gene lookup returns CDR1 MDHEN and CDR2 SYDVKM. The CDR3 totals 16 residues. V gave up 4 bases and J gave up 7 bases; unmatched junction bases: 16. CDR3 nucleotide sequence: TGTGCCAGCAGTTACCTCGACAGGGCCACGGGTCGAGAGCAGTACTTC. Its translation is CASSYLDRATGREQYF.

In its sample, this clonotype was seen a few times. The V and J genes are TRBV6-9 and TRBJ2-6, with a possible D match to TRBD2 (5 bases). The CDR3 is 17 residues long. Germline assignment: CDR1 MNHGY and CDR2 SVAAGI. The V gene lost 6 bases and the J gene lost 0 bases, with 15 bases spanning the gap. CDR3 amino acids: CASSYLLAGSGANVLTF. The CDR3 nucleotides read TGTGCCAGCAGCTACCTCCTGGCGGGCTCTGGGGCCAACGTCCTGACTTTC.

This clonotype was detected ten times or more. The chain is built from TRBV2 and TRBJ1-3; D not certain. Trimming cost V 3 bases and J 4 bases, with 10 bases left between them. The length of the CDR3 is 14 residues. CDR1 and CDR2 from the germline V gene are SNHLY and FYNNEI. The CDR3 sequence: CASSEGNPGNTIYF. The CDR3 DNA reads TGTGCCAGCAGTGAGGGCAACCCGGGAAACACCATATATTTT.

The sample holds a few counts of this clonotype. The chain joins TRBV18 to TRBJ2-5; 8 nucleotides match TRBD2. CDR3 length: 12 amino acids. CDR1 is KGHSH, CDR2 LQKENI, per germline. V lost 6 bases to trimming and J lost 6 bases; unmatched junction nucleotides: 3. This CDR3 is CASSAGGKTQYF. CDR3 sequence (DNA): TGTGCCAGCTCGGCGGGGGGCAAGACCCAGTACTTC.